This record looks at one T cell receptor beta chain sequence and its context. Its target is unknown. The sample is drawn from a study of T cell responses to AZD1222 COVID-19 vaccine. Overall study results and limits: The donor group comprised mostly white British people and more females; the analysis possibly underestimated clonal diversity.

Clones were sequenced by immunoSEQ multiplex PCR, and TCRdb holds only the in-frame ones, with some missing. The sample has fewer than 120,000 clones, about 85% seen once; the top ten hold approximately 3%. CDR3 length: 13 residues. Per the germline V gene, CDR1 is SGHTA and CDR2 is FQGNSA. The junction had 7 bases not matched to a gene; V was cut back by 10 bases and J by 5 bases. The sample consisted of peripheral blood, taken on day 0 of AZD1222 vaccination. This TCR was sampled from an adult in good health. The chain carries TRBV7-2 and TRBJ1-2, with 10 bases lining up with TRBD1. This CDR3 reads CATGTGVSYGYTF. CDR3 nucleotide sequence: TGTGCCACCGGGACAGGGGTTTCTTATGGCTACACCTTC.